The rows below give T cell receptor beta chains drawn from one sample of a study of circulating and synovial CD4+ cells in juvenile arthritis. Generated by immunoSEQ multiplex PCR, the TCRdb table keeps only in-frame clones and is missing some. This sample has several thousand clones, with roughly four fifths found just once. What was sequenced was CD4+ T cells from synovial fluid. All receptors come from a human donor with juvenile idiopathic arthritis. CDR3s include the opening cysteine and the closing phenylalanine or tryptophan. D genes are given only for firm matches. Part of the rows lack a size; the others show once, few, many or a class for expanded clones.

>-|TRBV29-1|TRBJ2-7|-
TGCAGCGTTGAAGTCCGGGCGGGGAACGAGCAGTACTTC
CSVEVRAGNEQYF
>-|TRBV10-3|TRBJ2-2|-
TGTGCCATCAGTGAGCTCGTAACGGGCACCGGGGAGCTGTTTTTT
CAISELVTGTGELFF
>-|TRBV19|TRBJ1-3|few
TGTGCCAGTAGGGCGGGCCTCTCTGGAAACACCATATATTTT
CASRAGLSGNTIYF
>TRBD1|TRBV2|TRBJ1-3|-
TGTGCCAGCACTCGACAGGGTAAAAGCTCTGGAAACACCATATATTTT
CASTRQGKSSGNTIYF
>-|TRBV30|TRBJ1-5|-
TGTGCCTGGAGCCCCGCGGTCAATCAGCCCCAGCATTTT
CAWSPAVNQPQHF
>-|TRBV6-5|TRBJ1-6|once
TGTGCCAGCAGTTGGCGGGAAAGATCACCCCTCCACTTT
CASSWRERSPLHF
>-|TRBV21-1|TRBJ2-7|-
TGTGCCAGCTTAAACCCGGGCCTCAGGGCCTACGAGCAGTACTTC
CASLNPGLRAYEQYF
>TRBD1|TRBV7-9|TRBJ2-7|-
TGTGCCAGCAGACGGACAGGGGGCGTCGAGCAGTACTTC
CASRRTGGVEQYF
>TRBD1|TRBV29-1|TRBJ2-3|-
TGCAGCGTTGAAGATCGTTACAGGGGAGCAGATACGCAGTATTTT
CSVEDRYRGADTQYF
>-|TRBV25-1|TRBJ2-1|few
TGTGCCAGCAGTGAATTACGAAGAGGGGGCAATGAGCAGTTCTTC
CASSELRRGGNEQFF
>-|TRBV10-3|TRBJ2-6|-
TGTGCCATCAGTGTAGAACCCCCCTCTGGGGCCAACGTCCTGACTTTC
CAISVEPPSGANVLTF
>-|TRBV5-1|TRBJ2-5|-
TGCGCCAGCAGGGCCCTCCAGGGAAAAGAGACCCAGTACTTC
CASRALQGKETQYF
>-|TRBV7-6|TRBJ2-2|once
TGTGCCAGCAGCGGCTCGGGACTCCCGACCGGGGAGCTGTTTTTT
CASSGSGLPTGELFF
>-|TRBV4-3|TRBJ1-3|-
TGCGCCAGCAGCCAAGATGAGGGTAAATATGGAAACACCATATATTTT
CASSQDEGKYGNTIYF
>TRBD1|TRBV5-1|TRBJ2-2|-
TGCGCCAGCAGGCCCACAGGGGGCGCGAACACCGGGGAGCTGTTTTTT
CASRPTGGANTGELFF